A single TCR beta chain is shown here with its context. Here immunoSEQ multiplex PCR was the method, and the copy in TCRdb shows in-frame clones only, minus some. The repertoire holds around 94,000 clones, with approximately 90% as singletons. The trim removed 5 bases at V and 8 bases at J, leaving 11 bases unmatched. The V gene's germline CDR1 is MGHDK and CDR2 SYGVNS. The CDR3 length is 14 residues. This sample was included in a study of control samples from healthy donors and cancer patients. The sequenced sample consisted of blood. The chain links TRBV25-1 to TRBJ1-2; TRBD1 matches at 7 bases. The origin of this receptor is a woman aged 45-65 years in good health. In nucleotides, the CDR3 is TGTGCCAGCAGTACAGGGGTGGCTCAAAGAGGCTACACCTTC. Protein: CASSTGVAQRGYTF.